These 21 T cell receptor beta chains were all obtained from the same sample, sequenced in a study of blood T cell repertoires in COVID-19. This table comes from immunoSEQ multiplex PCR, and its TCRdb copy is limited to in-frame clones, with some not included. In the table there are 330,000 or so clones, around 90% of which are singletons. The material sequenced was PBMCs or T cells enriched from blood (not recorded which). These receptor sequences come from a woman aged 25 to 39 who had recovered from COVID-19.

This clone came up once. The gene calls are TRBV25-1 and TRBJ2-7; D is possibly TRBD1 (6 bases). The V gene lost 3 bases and the J gene lost 0 bases, with 12 bases spanning the gap. CDR3 length equals 15 residues. Per the germline V gene, CDR1 is MGHDK and CDR2 is SYGVNS. CDR3 bases: TGTGCCAGCAGTGACTCAGGGGTCCTCTCCTACGAGCAGTACTTC. It yields the protein CASSDSGVLSYEQYF.

The chain has TRBV5-4 and TRBJ2-2; D not resolved. The CDR3 totals 15 residues. Germline CDR1 is SGHNT and CDR2 is YYREEE (reference sequence). V was trimmed by 6 bases and J by 5 bases, leaving 17 bases between them. CDR3 sequence: CASNMLSDVTGELFF. The CDR3 DNA reads TGTGCCAGCAATATGTTGTCAGATGTTACCGGGGAGCTGTTTTTT.

This clone was seen once. V is TRBV24-1 and J is TRBJ2-3, with 9 bases fitting TRBD2. Germline lookup yields CDR1 KGHDR and CDR2 SFDVKD. The CDR3 spans 17 residues. Trimming took 2 bases from V and 2 from J; bases not matched to a gene: 7. Written as DNA, the CDR3 is TGTGCCACCAGTGATTCGACTAGCGGACTATACACAGATACGCAGTATTTT. It encodes CATSDSTSGLYTDTQYF.

The V gene is TRBV5-4, the J gene TRBJ2-6, with 10 bases that match TRBD2. The CDR3 totals 17 residues. Per germline, CDR1 SGHNT and CDR2 YYREEE (reference sequence). V was clipped by 4 bases and J by 0 bases; unmatched bases: 4. The CDR3 is CASSQSGGASGANVLTF. In DNA form, the CDR3 reads TGTGCCAGCAGCCAAAGCGGGGGGGCCTCTGGGGCCAACGTCCTGACTTTC.

This sequence joins TRBV5-3 and TRBJ2-2; D gene ambiguous. TRBV5-3 is placed among ORFs of uncertain function. V lost 1 base and J lost 3, with 4 bases in between. The CDR3 is 13 amino acids. The CDR3 reads CARSLRDTGELFF. Here the CDR3 DNA reads TGTGCCAGAAGCTTGAGAGACACCGGGGAGCTGTTTTTT.

The chain is built from TRBV18 and TRBJ2-2, with D unresolved. Germline V gene data show CDR1 as KGHSH and CDR2 as LQKENI. V was pared by 4 bases and J by 0 bases, with 12 bases between. The CDR3 loop spans 16 amino acids. The CDR3 region is CASSQTGLTNTGELFF. CDR3 sequence (DNA): TGTGCCAGCTCACAAACCGGTCTGACGAACACCGGGGAGCTGTTTTTT. The full variable domain, completed using reference TRBV18 and TRBJ2-2, is NAGVMQNPRHLVRRRGQEARLRCSPMKGHSHVYWYRQLPEEGLKFMVYLQKENIIDESGMPKERFSAEFPKEGPSILRIQQVVRGDSAAYFCASSQTGLTNTGELFFGEGSRLTVL.

This rearrangement joins TRBV4-2 to TRBJ2-7; 9 bases are shared with TRBD2. V was clipped by 4 bases and J by 5 bases; unmatched bases: 9. The CDR3 has 15 residues. Per the germline V gene, CDR1 is LGHNA and CDR2 is YNFKEQ. The CDR3 DNA sequence: TGTGCCAGCAGCCCCCACGTAGCGGGGGTCGACGAGCAGTACTTC. This translates into CASSPHVAGVDEQYF.

The rearrangement uses TRBV7-2 and TRBJ1-2; the match to TRBD1 covers 8 bases. The V gene end was trimmed by 4 bases and the J gene end by 1 base; junction bases not matched to a gene: 5. The CDR3 is 15 residues long. CDR1 is SGHTA, CDR2 FQGNSA, per germline. CDR3 amino acids: CASSYKTGDNYGYTF. The CDR3 nucleotides read TGTGCCAGCAGCTACAAGACAGGGGATAACTATGGCTACACCTTC.

The V gene is TRBV28, the J gene TRBJ1-2; TRBD1 aligns across 7 bases. CDR3 size: 12 residues. Trimming took 10 bases from V and 8 from J; bases not matched to a gene: 10. From germline, CDR1 is MDHEN and CDR2 SYDVKM. CDR3 sequence (DNA): TGTGCCACCGACAAACAGGGGTTCGGCTACACCTTC. Its translation: CATDKQGFGYTF.

The V gene is TRBV7-9, the J gene TRBJ1-1; 7 positions agree with TRBD1. The germline CDR1 and CDR2 sequences are SEHNR and FQNEAQ (reference sequence). The CDR3 sequence is 15 residues long. Losses at the gene ends were 4 bases for V and 3 bases for J; bases not matched to a gene: 8. The CDR3 protein is CASSSSDRFYTEAFF. CDR3 DNA sequence: TGTGCCAGCAGCTCCTCGGACAGGTTCTACACTGAAGCTTTCTTT.

V gene TRBV2 combines with J gene TRBJ1-6; D is perhaps TRBD1 (5 bases). V was shortened by 8 bases and J by 10 bases, with 21 bases between the two germline ends. The germline gives CDR1 SNHLY, CDR2 FYNNEI. The CDR3 extends over 15 amino acids. The CDR3 region has the DNA TGTGCCAGCGCATCGGTTCCGGGGGTTAACTCACCCCTCCACTTT. This codes for CASASVPGVNSPLHF. The complete variable domain, with remaining parts taken from reference TRBV2 and TRBJ1-6, reads EPEVTQTPSHQVTQMGQEVILRCVPISNHLYFYWYRQILGQKVEFLVSFYNNEISEKSEIFDDQFSVERPDGSNFTLKIRSTKLEDSAMYFCASASVPGVNSPLHFGNGTRLTVT.

The gene calls are TRBV7-8 and TRBJ2-7; D might be TRBD2 (7 bases). Trimming took off 5 bases at V and 0 bases at J, with 20 bases between the two ends. The CDR3 is 17 residues long. Germline CDR1 and CDR2: SGHVS and FQNEAQ. The CDR3 DNA is TGTGCCAGCAGCCGGCCAGAGGGGGGGGCAATCTCCTACGAGCAGTACTTC. It specifies CASSRPEGGAISYEQYF.

The J gene is TRBJ2-5, the V gene TRBV3-1 (or the pseudogene TRBV3-2); D remains unclear. V was cut by 4 bases and J by 1 base, with 10 bases left in between. This CDR3 is 14 amino acids long. Germline CDR1 reads LGHDT; CDR2 reads YNNKEL (reference sequence). The CDR3 region has the DNA TGTGCCAGCAGCCCAGCTTCGGGCCAAGAGACCCAGTACTTC. Its protein product is CASSPASGQETQYF.

The chain carries TRBV28 and TRBJ1-3; 7 positions agree with TRBD1. Germline CDR1 MDHEN, CDR2 SYDVKM. The CDR3 totals 16 residues. With 6 bases clipped from V and 3 bases from J, the junction kept 11 bases outside the gene matches. CDR3 in DNA: TGTGCCAGCAGAAAGGCAGGGGGAATGGGTGGAAACACCATATATTTT. Translation gives CASRKAGGMGGNTIYF.

J is TRBJ2-5 and V is TRBV19; D remains ambiguous. The length of the CDR3 is 12 residues. Germline V gene data show CDR1 as LNHDA and CDR2 as SQIVND (reference sequence). Deletions cut 5 bases from V and 5 bases from J, with 9 bases between. CDR3 sequence: CASSAQAETQYF. In DNA form, the CDR3 reads TGTGCCAGTAGTGCCCAGGCGGAGACCCAGTACTTC.

The V gene is TRBV9, the J gene TRBJ1-2; 8 bases match TRBD1. Trimming took 4 bases from V and 5 from J; bases not matched to a gene: 7. This CDR3 is built from 14 residues. Looked up from germline, CDR1 is SGDLS and CDR2 is YYNGEE. The CDR3 sequence: CASSPGTGTYGYTF. The CDR3 DNA sequence: TGTGCCAGCAGCCCGGGGACAGGCACTTATGGCTACACCTTC.

The chain carries TRBV7-2 and TRBJ2-7; TRBD1 might be the D (5 bases). Trimming cost V 4 bases and J 4 bases, with 14 bases left between them. Germline V gives CDR1 SGHTA, CDR2 FQGNSA. The CDR3 spans 14 residues. CDR3: CASSSIGAAYEQYF. CDR3 DNA sequence: TGTGCCAGCAGCTCAATAGGGGCCGCATACGAGCAGTACTTC.

The rearrangement links TRBV28 to TRBJ1-3; TRBD1 is a possible D gene (5 bases). V shed 9 bases and J shed 0 bases, with 9 bases lying between them. The CDR3 covers 13 residues. CDR1 is MDHEN, CDR2 SYDVKM, per germline. CDR3 in amino acids: CARVGGSGNTIYF. The CDR3 DNA reads TGTGCCAGGGTCGGGGGCTCTGGAAACACCATATATTTT.

The chain links TRBV6-4 to TRBJ2-1, with TRBD2 matching over 8 bases. Per the germline V gene, CDR1 is MRHNA and CDR2 is SNTAGT. V was pared by 5 bases and J by 2 bases, with 8 bases of the junction left unmatched. This CDR3 has 16 residues. The CDR3 sequence is CASSPLKAGAYNEQFF. The DNA of the CDR3 is TGTGCCAGCAGTCCCCTAAAAGCGGGAGCCTACAATGAGCAGTTCTTC.

The chain carries TRBV18 and TRBJ1-2; D may be TRBD1 (5 bases). The germline V gene has CDR1 KGHSH and CDR2 LQKENI. Deletions cut 6 bases from V and 5 bases from J, with 19 bases between. The CDR3 is 15 residues long. CDR3 DNA sequence: TGTGCCAGCTCTCGTACTCAGGACAAGAGATATGGCTACACCTTC. It translates to CASSRTQDKRYGYTF.

The chain employs TRBV18 and TRBJ2-3; possibly TRBD2 for D (5 bases). V lost 3 bases and J 5 bases, leaving 9 bases between the germline ends. The CDR3 has 13 amino acids. The germline V gene has CDR1 KGHSH and CDR2 LQKENI. CDR3 sequence reads: CASSPPGIDTQYF. DNA of the CDR3: TGTGCCAGCTCACCCCCGGGGATAGATACGCAGTATTTT. The full variable domain, with the rest looked up from reference TRBV18 and TRBJ2-3, is NAGVMQNPRHLVRRRGQEARLRCSPMKGHSHVYWYRQLPEEGLKFMVYLQKENIIDESGMPKERFSAEFPKEGPSILRIQQVVRGDSAAYFCASSPPGIDTQYFGPGTRLTVL.